This entry is about one T cell receptor beta chain. Its binding antigen is unknown. No quality values exist for individual bases; no much larger clone is one base distant. The immunoSEQ Assay, a bias-controlled multiplex PCR, was used to amplify TCRbeta CDR3 regions from genomic DNA. In the paper's pipeline: Nucleated cell counts per sample were estimated from amplification of reference gene primers within the assay. To quantify the absolute abundance of each unique TCRbeta CDR3 rearrangement, sequence reads were collapsed and filtered. For each sample, productive Simpson clonality was calculated as the square root of Simpson's diversity index across productive rearrangements. TCRdb took this table from immuneACCESS and kept in-frame rearrangements with V and J called. Such tables lack part of the clones; where checked against another copy, unresolved V genes explain under half of the gap, and the rest is unexplained. Clonal size and the V and J genes are those of that table, whereas D and trimming came from the DNA. The sample data list approximately 300,000 clones, and 70% to 90% of these were observed just once. Approximately 5.3% of the sample is taken by the ten largest.

The data are from a study of blood T cell repertoires in COVID-19 (dated by TCRdb to 2018 to 2021). A note on the overall study: The collaborator samples originated in the United States, Italy and Spain and spanned the acute and convalescent phases of COVID-19. The repertoires were released in a freely available public database intended as a resource for research on the immune response to SARS-CoV-2. Subjects who had been exposed to COVID-19, were actively infected with it, or had recovered from it provided the deeply sampled blood TCRbeta repertoires that made up the dataset. The sample metadata nearly always contained a de-identified subject ID, COVID-19 status, age in years and sex. Where available, HLA class I and class II types were taken from metadata supplied by the sample provider and were not determined by assay-based typing. The samples were drawn from the first 160 participants of the ongoing ImmuneRACE study and from 1,254 subjects provided by 6 global collaborators. The prospective study material was composed of cDNA or gDNA derived from T cells, B-cell-depleted T cells, or PBMCs.

Participants in the prospective study were aged roughly 18 to 100 years, lived in 20 to 25 United States geographic areas, and enrolled through a virtual design. To assign participants to cohorts, the prospective study relied on clinical history that participants themselves reported in a screening survey and a study questionnaire. Recovered participants in ImmuneRACE Cohort 3 were defined as having two consecutive negative NP/OP PCR tests, clearance from a healthcare professional, or resolution of symptoms. In the prospective study, mobile phlebotomists collected whole blood, serum and a nasopharyngeal or oropharyngeal swab from each participant. Additional blood draws and questionnaires over an approximately 2-month period could optionally be provided by prospective study participants. Before DNA extraction, prospective study blood samples were shipped either frozen or at room temperature. Points the paper makes about the study in general: How much clinical and demographic metadata was included differed by source and by participant, and the metadata was provided uncurated.

The CDR3, from cysteine to phenylalanine, totals 20 residues. Only CDR3 DNA is held: 60 bases, read in frame from base 1. From the germline V gene, CDR1 is LGHNT and CDR2 is FRNRAP. The sequenced material came from PBMCs or T cells enriched from blood (not recorded which). This clonotype originated in a woman aged 30 to 39 who had recovered from COVID-19. Rearrangement joined TRBV12-5 to TRBJ1-5, with 9 bases in between that match TRBD1. The CDR3 region reads CAQDSGGQGDRVYSNQPQHF. In nucleotides, the sequence is TGTGCCCAGGACTCTGGGGGACAGGGCGATAGGGTATATAGCAATCAGCCCCAGCATTTT.